The rows below give T cell receptor beta chains drawn from one sample of a study of patients and donors after allogeneic stem cell transplantation. TCRdb itself ran the RT-PCR reads through MiXCR, one entry per CDR3 protein. The sample yields 150,000 to 200,000 distinct CDR3 sequences, 30% seen once. Sequencing was done on a sample of blood, either unsorted or a sorted T cell fraction (not recorded which). Receptors originate from a human donor who was either an allogeneic HSCT recipient or a stem cell or donor lymphocyte infusion donor (not recorded which). It is not recorded whose cells these are; they may come from a transplant donor. Both conserved end residues are part of each CDR3. D genes are given only for firm matches. Where a row states a size, it is once, few, many or the class of an expanded clone; other rows omit it.

cdr3_aa	cdr3_nt	v_call	j_call	clone_size	d_call
CASSPRTPSQIPTQYF	TGTGCCAGCTCACCAAGGACACCAAGCCAAATTCCTACGCAGTATTTT	TRBV18	TRBJ2-3	few	-
CSAAPTGSNQPQHF	TGCAGTGCCGCCCCAACAGGGTCCAATCAGCCCCAGCATTTT	TRBV20-1	TRBJ1-5	-	-
CATSRATSGRSEQFF	TGTGCCACCAGCAGAGCGACTAGCGGGAGATCTGAGCAGTTCTTC	TRBV15	TRBJ2-1	-	TRBD2
CASSYFGGAETQYF	TGTGCCAGCAGTTACTTCGGGGGGGCGGAGACCCAGTACTTC	TRBV6-5	TRBJ2-5	-	TRBD2
CSAPYGFSTDTQYF	TGCAGTGCACCCTATGGGTTCAGCACAGATACGCAGTATTTT	TRBV20-1	TRBJ2-3	-	-
CASSEGNRGFGQPQHF	TGTGCCAGCAGTGAAGGGAACAGGGGGTTCGGTCAGCCCCAGCATTTT	TRBV6-1	TRBJ1-5	many	TRBD1
CASSPPSRNTQYF	TGTGCCAGCTCACCTCCTTCCCGGAATACGCAGTATTTT	TRBV18	TRBJ2-3	few	-
CASSQDLAGSSYNEQFF	TGCGCCAGCAGCCAGGATCTAGCGGGGAGTTCCTACAATGAGCAGTTCTTC	TRBV4-3	TRBJ2-1	few	TRBD2
CSALTGSNQPQHF	TGCAGTGCCCTGACAGGGAGCAATCAGCCCCAGCATTTT	TRBV20-1	TRBJ1-5	few	TRBD1
CATSDWVLPSSYNSPLHF	TGTGCCACCAGTGACTGGGTCCTCCCGAGCTCCTATAATTCACCCCTCCACTTT	TRBV24-1	TRBJ1-6	many	-
CAWSVGGAKTQYF	TGTGCCTGGAGTGTAGGAGGGGCGAAGACCCAGTACTTC	TRBV30	TRBJ2-5	few	-
CASSFSRNIQYF	TGTGCCAGCAGTTTTTCCAGAAACATTCAGTACTTC	TRBV12-3/TRBV12-4	TRBJ2-4	-	-
CASSLVLAGNNEQFF	TGTGCCAGCAGCTTAGTTCTAGCGGGAAACAATGAGCAGTTCTTC	TRBV7-9	TRBJ2-1	many	TRBD2
CASSFRQNYGYTF	TGTGCCAGCAGCTTCAGGCAGAACTATGGCTACACCTTC	TRBV11-1	TRBJ1-2	few	-
CSVEGTSGSAYEQYF	TGCAGCGTTGAAGGAACTAGCGGGAGCGCTTACGAGCAGTACTTC	TRBV29-1	TRBJ2-7	few	TRBD2
CAWSVWRGRETQYF	TGTGCCTGGAGTGTATGGCGGGGGAGAGAGACCCAGTACTTC	TRBV30	TRBJ2-5	-	TRBD2
CASTSWTGRDYEQYF	TGTGCCAGCACTTCTTGGACAGGGCGCGACTACGAGCAGTACTTC	TRBV27	TRBJ2-7	-	TRBD1
CAISDTVLNTEAFF	TGTGCCATCAGTGATACGGTCCTGAACACTGAAGCTTTCTTT	TRBV10-3	TRBJ1-1	-	-
CSARRTPANTGELFF	TGCAGTGCTCGTAGGACACCCGCGAACACCGGGGAGCTGTTTTTT	TRBV20-1	TRBJ2-2	-	-
CATSRERGQNYGYTF	TGTGCCACCAGCAGGGAAAGGGGACAGAACTATGGCTACACCTTC	TRBV15	TRBJ1-2	few	TRBD1
CASSIFAGVKNEQFF	TGTGCCAGCAGTATATTTGCGGGAGTCAAGAATGAGCAGTTCTTC	TRBV27	TRBJ2-1	-	TRBD2
CASSIRDSRVLVF	TGTGCCAGCAGCATCCGGGACAGCAGGGTGCTCGTATTC	TRBV21-1	TRBJ2-7	few	-
CARTDRPFNSPLHF	TGTGCCAGAACGGACAGGCCCTTTAATTCACCCCTCCACTTT	TRBV2	TRBJ1-6	few	TRBD1
CAISEDKIARNEQYF	TGTGCCATCAGTGAGGATAAGATAGCGAGGAACGAGCAGTACTTC	TRBV10-3	TRBJ2-7	-	-
CASSLSDGTETQYF	TGTGCCAGCAGTCTCTCCGACGGGACGGAGACCCAGTACTTC	TRBV12-3/TRBV12-4	TRBJ2-5	-	-
CASSVLPLQGLSSYNEQFF	TGTGCCAGCAGCGTTTTACCCTTACAGGGTCTGAGCTCCTACAATGAGCAGTTCTTC	TRBV7-2	TRBJ2-1	few	-
CASSGINSPLHF	TGTGCCAGCTCGGGTATTAATTCACCCCTCCACTTT	TRBV18	TRBJ1-6	-	-
CASSPTGVNSYNSPLHF	TGTGCCAGCAGCCCGACAGGGGTAAACTCCTATAATTCACCCCTCCACTTT	TRBV9	TRBJ1-6	few	TRBD1
CSALGDLGLYEQYF	TGCAGCGCCCTAGGGGATCTCGGGCTATACGAGCAGTACTTC	TRBV29-1	TRBJ2-7	few	-
CASGQGQETQYF	TGCGCCAGCGGACAGGGCCAAGAGACCCAGTACTTC	TRBV5-1	TRBJ2-5	few	TRBD1
CASSDSAYGYTF	TGTGCCAGCAGCGACAGTGCCTATGGCTACACCTTC	TRBV6-2/TRBV6-3	TRBJ1-2	-	-
CASSQVRDPYNEQFF	TGCGCCAGCAGCCAAGTAAGGGACCCTTACAATGAGCAGTTCTTC	TRBV4-3	TRBJ2-1	-	-
CASSVVLYEQYF	TGTGCCAGCAGCGTAGTATTGTACGAGCAGTACTTC	TRBV9	TRBJ2-7	-	-
CASTPFRGSNTEAFF	TGTGCCAGTACCCCTTTTAGGGGTTCGAACACTGAAGCTTTCTTT	TRBV19	TRBJ1-1	few	-
CASSQDLGSGTYNEQFF	TGCGCCAGCAGCCAAGATCTGGGTAGCGGGACCTACAATGAGCAGTTCTTC	TRBV4-3	TRBJ2-1	-	TRBD2
CASSRDRETQYF	TGTGCCAGCAGCCGAGACAGGGAGACCCAGTACTTC	TRBV12-3/TRBV12-4	TRBJ2-5	-	-
CASSLLTSGAYEQYF	TGTGCCAGCAGCCTACTGACTAGCGGGGCCTACGAGCAGTACTTC	TRBV6-5	TRBJ2-7	-	TRBD2
CASGTSGSTDTQYF	TGTGCCAGCGGGACTAGCGGGAGCACAGATACGCAGTATTTT	TRBV12-3/TRBV12-4	TRBJ2-3	few	TRBD2
CASTPDWRGEQFF	TGTGCCAGCACCCCGGACTGGAGGGGGGAGCAGTTCTTC	TRBV12-3/TRBV12-4	TRBJ2-1	-	-
CASRQDGAYEQYF	TGTGCCAGCAGACAAGACGGTGCCTACGAGCAGTACTTC	TRBV6-6	TRBJ2-7	many	-
CASSLWDSNNSPLHF	TGTGCCAGCAGCTTGTGGGACAGCAATAATTCACCCCTCCACTTT	TRBV7-9	TRBJ1-6	many	TRBD1
CASRGTGHNTGELFF	TGCGCTTCCCGGGGGACAGGGCACAACACCGGGGAGCTGTTTTTT	TRBV5-1	TRBJ2-2	few	TRBD1
CASSTPGSSYNEQFF	TGTGCCAGCAGTACGCCCGGGTCCTCCTACAATGAGCAGTTCTTC	TRBV28	TRBJ2-1	few	-
CASSLGTSGSPAETQYF	TGTGCCAGCAGTTTAGGGACTAGCGGGAGCCCCGCAGAGACCCAGTACTTC	TRBV12-3/TRBV12-4	TRBJ2-5	-	TRBD2
CAWTPGGGGNTIYF	TGTGCCTGGACCCCAGGGGGCGGCGGAAACACCATATATTTT	TRBV30	TRBJ1-3	few	TRBD1
CASSYRRDRNSPLHF	TGTGCCAGCAGTTACCGCCGGGACCGGAATTCACCCCTCCACTTT	TRBV6-6	TRBJ1-6	many	-
CASSLDRVRPIYEQYF	TGTGCCAGCAGCTTAGACAGGGTGCGGCCCATCTACGAGCAGTACTTC	TRBV5-6	TRBJ2-7	few	TRBD1
CASSLTAMGGELFF	TGCGCCAGCAGCCTTACGGCCATGGGCGGGGAGCTGTTTTTT	TRBV4-3	TRBJ2-2	-	-
CASSWPPRTGGEEDGYTF	TGTGCCAGCAGTTGGCCCCCCCGGACAGGGGGCGAAGAAGATGGCTACACCTTC	TRBV28	TRBJ1-2	-	TRBD1
CASSLARTSGSGNEQFF	TGTGCCAGCAGCTTGGCCCGTACTAGCGGGAGCGGGAATGAGCAGTTCTTC	TRBV5-5	TRBJ2-1	-	TRBD2
CASSLRGLLETQYF	TGTGCCAGCAGTTTACGGGGACTCCTAGAGACCCAGTACTTC	TRBV12-3/TRBV12-4	TRBJ2-5	few	-
CASQGSKTQYF	TGTGCCAGCCAGGGGTCGAAGACCCAGTACTTC	TRBV28	TRBJ2-5	-	-
CSGKEGENTEAFF	TGCAGTGGGAAGGAGGGAGAGAACACTGAAGCTTTCTTT	TRBV20-1	TRBJ1-1	few	-
CASSYQQGPTDTQYF	TGTGCCAGCAGCTACCAACAGGGTCCGACAGATACGCAGTATTTT	TRBV7-2	TRBJ2-3	-	-
CASSQVVPGLAGATYEQYF	TGCGCCAGCAGCCAAGTAGTCCCGGGACTAGCGGGAGCCACCTACGAGCAGTACTTC	TRBV4-3	TRBJ2-7	few	TRBD2
CSVGGGGTSYTEAFF	TGCAGCGTGGGGGGAGGTGGCACCTCCTACACTGAAGCTTTCTTT	TRBV29-1	TRBJ1-1	many	-
CASRGAPSTGELFF	TGCGCCAGCAGAGGGGCGCCGAGCACCGGGGAGCTGTTTTTT	TRBV10-1	TRBJ2-2	few	-